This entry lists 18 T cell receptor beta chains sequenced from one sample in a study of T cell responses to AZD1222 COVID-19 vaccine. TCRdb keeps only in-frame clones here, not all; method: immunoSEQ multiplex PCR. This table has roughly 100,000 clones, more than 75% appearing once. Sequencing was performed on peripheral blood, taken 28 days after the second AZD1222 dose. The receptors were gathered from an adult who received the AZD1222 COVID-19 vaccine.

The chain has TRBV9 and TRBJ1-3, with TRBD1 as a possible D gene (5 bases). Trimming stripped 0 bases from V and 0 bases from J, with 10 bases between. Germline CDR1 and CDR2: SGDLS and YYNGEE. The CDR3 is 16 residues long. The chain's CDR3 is CASSVAAGYSGNTIYF. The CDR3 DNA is TGTGCCAGCAGCGTAGCGGCAGGGTACTCTGGAAACACCATATATTTT.

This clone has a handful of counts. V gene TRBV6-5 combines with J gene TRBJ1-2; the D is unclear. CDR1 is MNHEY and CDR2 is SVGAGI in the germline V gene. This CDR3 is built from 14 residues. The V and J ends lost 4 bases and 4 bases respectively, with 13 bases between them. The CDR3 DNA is TGTGCCAGCAGTTCGCAGGCGAGTGGCTATGGCTACACCTTC. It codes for CASSSQASGYGYTF.

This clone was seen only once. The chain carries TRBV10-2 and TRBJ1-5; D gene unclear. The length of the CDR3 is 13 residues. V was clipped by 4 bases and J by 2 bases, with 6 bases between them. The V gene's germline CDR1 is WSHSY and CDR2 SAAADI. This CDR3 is CASSAGRNQPQHF. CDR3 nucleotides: TGCGCCAGCAGTGCTGGGCGCAATCAGCCCCAGCATTTT.

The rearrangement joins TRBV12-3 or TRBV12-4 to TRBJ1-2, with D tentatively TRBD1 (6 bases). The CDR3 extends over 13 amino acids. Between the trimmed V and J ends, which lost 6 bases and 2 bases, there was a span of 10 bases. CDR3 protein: CASSPDSNYGYTF. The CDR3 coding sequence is TGTGCCAGCAGCCCGGACAGCAACTATGGCTACACCTTC.

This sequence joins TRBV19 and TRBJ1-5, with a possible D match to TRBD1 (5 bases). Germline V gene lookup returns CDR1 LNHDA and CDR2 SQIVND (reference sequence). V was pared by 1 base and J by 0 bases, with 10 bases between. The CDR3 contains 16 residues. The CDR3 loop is CASSIAGSSSNQPQHF. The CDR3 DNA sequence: TGTGCCAGTAGTATAGCAGGGTCAAGTAGCAATCAGCCCCAGCATTTT.

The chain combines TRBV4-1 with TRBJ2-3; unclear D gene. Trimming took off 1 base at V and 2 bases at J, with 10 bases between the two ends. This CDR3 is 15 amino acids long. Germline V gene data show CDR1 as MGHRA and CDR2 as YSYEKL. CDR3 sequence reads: CASSQVPTPTDTQYF. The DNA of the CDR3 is TGCGCCAGCAGCCAAGTCCCAACCCCCACAGATACGCAGTATTTT.

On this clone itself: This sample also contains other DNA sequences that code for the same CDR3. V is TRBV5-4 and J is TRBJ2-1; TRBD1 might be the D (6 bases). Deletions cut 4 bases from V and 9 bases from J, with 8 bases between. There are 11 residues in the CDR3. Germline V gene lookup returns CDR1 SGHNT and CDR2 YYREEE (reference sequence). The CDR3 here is CASSLRGEQFF. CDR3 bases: TGTGCCAGCAGCCTCAGGGGTGAGCAGTTCTTC.

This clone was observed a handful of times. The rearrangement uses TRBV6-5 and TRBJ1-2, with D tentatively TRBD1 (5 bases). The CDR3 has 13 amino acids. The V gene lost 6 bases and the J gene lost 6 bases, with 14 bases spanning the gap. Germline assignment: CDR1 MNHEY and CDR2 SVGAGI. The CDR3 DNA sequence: TGTGCCAGCAGAGTAGAACCCAGGGATGGCTACACCTTC. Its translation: CASRVEPRDGYTF.

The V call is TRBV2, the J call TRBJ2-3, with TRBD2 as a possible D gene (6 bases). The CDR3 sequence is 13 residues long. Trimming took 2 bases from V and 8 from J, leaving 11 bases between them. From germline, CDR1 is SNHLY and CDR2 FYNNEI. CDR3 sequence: CASSETGGSTQYF. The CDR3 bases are TGTGCCAGCAGTGAAACTGGAGGGAGTACGCAGTATTTT.

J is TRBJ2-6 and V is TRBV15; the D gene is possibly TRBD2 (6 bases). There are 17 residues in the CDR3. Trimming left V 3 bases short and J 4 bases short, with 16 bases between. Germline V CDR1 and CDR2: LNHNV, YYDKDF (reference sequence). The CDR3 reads CATSSYTGETGANVLTF. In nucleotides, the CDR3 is TGTGCCACCAGCAGTTATACGGGGGAGACGGGGGCCAACGTCCTGACTTTC.

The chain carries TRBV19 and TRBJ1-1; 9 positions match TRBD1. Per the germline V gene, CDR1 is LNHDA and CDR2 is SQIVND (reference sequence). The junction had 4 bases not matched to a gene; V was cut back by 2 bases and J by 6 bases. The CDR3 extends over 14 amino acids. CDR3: CASSIRDREAEAFF. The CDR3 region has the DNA TGTGCCAGTAGTATAAGGGACAGGGAGGCTGAAGCTTTCTTT.

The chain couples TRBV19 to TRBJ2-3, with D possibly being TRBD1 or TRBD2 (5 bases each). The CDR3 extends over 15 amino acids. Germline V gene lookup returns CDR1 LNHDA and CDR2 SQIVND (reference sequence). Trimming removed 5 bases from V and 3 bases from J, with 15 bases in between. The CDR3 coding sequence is TGTGCCAGTAGTCTTTCGGGGTGGGGGACAGATACGCAGTATTTT. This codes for CASSLSGWGTDTQYF.

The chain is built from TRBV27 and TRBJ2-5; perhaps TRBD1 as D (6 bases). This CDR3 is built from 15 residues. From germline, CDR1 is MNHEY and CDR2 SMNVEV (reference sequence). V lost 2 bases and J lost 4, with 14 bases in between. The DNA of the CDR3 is TGTGCCAGCAGTTTAAGGGACACGTACTTAGAGACCCAGTACTTC. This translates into CASSLRDTYLETQYF.

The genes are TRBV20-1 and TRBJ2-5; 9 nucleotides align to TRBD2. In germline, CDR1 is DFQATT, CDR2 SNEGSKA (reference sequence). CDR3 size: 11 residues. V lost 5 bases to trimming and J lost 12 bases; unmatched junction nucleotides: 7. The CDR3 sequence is CSASLIAGEYF. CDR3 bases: TGCAGTGCTTCTTTAATAGCGGGGGAGTACTTC.

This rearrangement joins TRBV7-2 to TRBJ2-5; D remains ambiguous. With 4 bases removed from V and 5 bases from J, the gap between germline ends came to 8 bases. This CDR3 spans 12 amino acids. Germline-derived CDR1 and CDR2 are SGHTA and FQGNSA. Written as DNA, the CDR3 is TGTGCCAGCAGCTCCCGGCCCGAGACCCAGTACTTC. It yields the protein CASSSRPETQYF.

CDR3: CASSLLASYNEQFF. In nucleotides, the CDR3 is TGTGCCAGCAGCTTACTAGCGAGTTACAATGAGCAGTTCTTC. This chain links TRBV5-8 with TRBJ2-1, with 7 positions matching TRBD2. Unmatched junction bases numbered 3, after V lost 2 bases and J lost 4 bases. CDR3 length equals 14 residues. Germline loops: CDR1 SGHTS, CDR2 YDEGEE.

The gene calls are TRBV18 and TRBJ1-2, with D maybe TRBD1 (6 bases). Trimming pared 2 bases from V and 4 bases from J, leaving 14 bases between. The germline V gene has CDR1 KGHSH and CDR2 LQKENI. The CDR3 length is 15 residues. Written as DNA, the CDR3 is TGTGCCAGCTCACCAACGGCAGGGGAGGGCTATGGCTACACCTTC. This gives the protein CASSPTAGEGYGYTF. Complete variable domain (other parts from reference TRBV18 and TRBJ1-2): NAGVMQNPRHLVRRRGQEARLRCSPMKGHSHVYWYRQLPEEGLKFMVYLQKENIIDESGMPKERFSAEFPKEGPSILRIQQVVRGDSAAYFCASSPTAGEGYGYTFGSGTRLTVV.

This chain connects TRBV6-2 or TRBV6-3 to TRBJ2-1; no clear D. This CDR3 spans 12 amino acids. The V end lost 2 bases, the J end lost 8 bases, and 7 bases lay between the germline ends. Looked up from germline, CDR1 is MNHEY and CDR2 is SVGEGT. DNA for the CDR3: TGTGCCAGCAGTTACAGGGAATATGAGCAGTTCTTC. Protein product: CASSYREYEQFF.